This TCR beta chain was retrieved from a study of identical twins. This clonotype was recorded many times. TCRdb recomputed calls from the 5' RACE reads with MiXCR, one row per CDR3 protein. The table shows approximately 500,000 distinct CDR3 sequences, with about 24% occurring only once. The ends lost 3 bases at V and 4 bases at J; junction bases unmatched: 6. CDR3 length equals 16 residues. The data were also submitted as part of a second study, on T cells expressing NK-cell markers.

The specimen sequenced was CD4+ T cells sorted from blood. This TCR derives from a woman under 30 in good health. V gene TRBV12-3 or TRBV12-4 combines with J gene TRBJ2-2; 9 bases align to TRBD1. The CDR3 here is CASSLAGQGITGELFF. The CDR3, as DNA: TGTGCCAGCAGTTTGGCGGGACAGGGCATCACCGGGGAGCTGTTTTTT.